This entry is about one T cell receptor beta chain. Its specificity is not known. Data came from immunoSEQ multiplex PCR; TCRdb stores just in-frame clones and leaves some out. The sample consists of about 46,000 clones, 90% to 95% of them appearing once. From germline, CDR1 is MDHEN and CDR2 SYDVKM. V shed 2 bases, J shed 5 bases, and the junction held 8 bases outside the gene matches. This CDR3 is 16 amino acids long. This entry comes from a study of OX40 agonist ivuxolimab in advanced cancers. Whole-study findings and limits: By week 6 at 0.1 to 3.0 mg/kg, blood CD4+ and CD8+ T cells had expanded clonally. Among the lowest levels of clonal expansion were found in partial responders at 0.1-3.0 mg/kg. Relative to CD4+, CD8+ T cells held more expanded clones on average. Among expanded peripheral T cells, antigen specificity went undetermined.

The V and J genes are TRBV28 and TRBJ2-5, with 10 bases lining up with TRBD1. This receptor was identified in an adult with an advanced solid tumor such as melanoma, head and neck, liver or kidney cancer. The source was CD4+ or CD8+ T cells sorted from blood, collected in a trial of the OX40 agonist ivuxolimab. The DNA of the CDR3 is TGTGCCAGCAGTTTAATGACAGGGGGCGCATGGGAGACCCAGTACTTC. It specifies CASSLMTGGAWETQYF. The full variable domain, with the rest looked up from reference TRBV28 and TRBJ2-5, is DVKVTQSSRYLVKRTGEKVFLECVQDMDHENMFWYRQDPGLGLRLIYFSYDVKMKEKGDIPEGYSVSREKKERFSLILESASTNQTSMYLCASSLMTGGAWETQYFGPGTRLLVL.